The rows below give T cell receptor beta chains drawn from one sample of a study of human T cells and chemical hapten exposure. TCRdb re-called the RACE reads with MiXCR, one entry per CDR3 protein. The data hold fewer than 95,000 distinct CDR3 sequences, with 11% observed a single time. The source was whole blood, collected in connection with sensitization to the hapten diphenylcyclopropenone (DPC). All receptors derive from a man aged 40-50 years with alopecia areata. Some clones in this sample may be carry-over from other donors' samples. CDR3s include the opening cysteine and the closing phenylalanine or tryptophan. A D gene is named only where the DNA matches it firmly. A clone size is listed for some rows: how often the clone was seen (once, few, many), or a class if it is expanded.

abundance: few; d_gene: -; v_gene: TRBV7-9; j_gene: TRBJ1-6; CDR3aa: CASSLGQGRSPLHF; CDR3nt: TGTGCCAGCAGCTTAGGCCAGGGGCGGTCACCCCTCCACTTT
abundance: -; d_gene: TRBD2; v_gene: TRBV6-5; j_gene: TRBJ2-1; CDR3aa: CASSGRAGVGQNEQFF; CDR3nt: TGTGCCAGCAGTGGACGAGCGGGAGTCGGGCAGAATGAGCAGTTCTTC
abundance: -; d_gene: -; v_gene: TRBV20-1; j_gene: TRBJ2-3; CDR3aa: CSAGLDTQYF; CDR3nt: TGCAGTGCTGGTCTAGATACGCAGTATTTT
abundance: -; d_gene: -; v_gene: TRBV10-3; j_gene: TRBJ2-5; CDR3aa: CAISESGTEQTQYF; CDR3nt: TGTGCCATCAGTGAGTCTGGCACAGAGCAGACCCAGTACTTC
abundance: -; d_gene: -; v_gene: TRBV28; j_gene: TRBJ1-6; CDR3aa: CASSSTAGANNSPLHF; CDR3nt: TGTGCCAGCAGCTCCACCGCCGGGGCGAATAATTCACCCCTCCACTTT
abundance: -; d_gene: TRBD2; v_gene: TRBV6-5; j_gene: TRBJ2-5; CDR3aa: CASSSSTVGLAGSYQETQYF; CDR3nt: TGTGCCAGCAGTTCCTCAACGGTTGGGCTAGCGGGATCGTACCAAGAGACCCAGTACTTC
abundance: -; d_gene: TRBD1; v_gene: TRBV7-2; j_gene: TRBJ1-2; CDR3aa: CASSFMTGGDYGYTF; CDR3nt: TGTGCCAGCAGCTTTATGACAGGGGGCGACTATGGCTACACCTTC
abundance: many; d_gene: -; v_gene: TRBV19; j_gene: TRBJ1-5; CDR3aa: CASSMNFNQPQHF; CDR3nt: TGTGCCAGTAGTATGAACTTCAATCAGCCCCAGCATTTT
abundance: -; d_gene: TRBD2; v_gene: TRBV7-2; j_gene: TRBJ2-3; CDR3aa: CASSVTSGTDTQYF; CDR3nt: TGTGCCAGCAGCGTCACTAGCGGCACAGATACGCAGTATTTT
abundance: many; d_gene: TRBD1; v_gene: TRBV29-1; j_gene: TRBJ1-1; CDR3aa: CSVGHRGDTEAFF; CDR3nt: TGCAGCGTTGGGCACAGGGGTGACACTGAAGCTTTCTTT
abundance: many; d_gene: -; v_gene: TRBV7-8; j_gene: TRBJ2-3; CDR3aa: CASSPRGDTQYF; CDR3nt: TGTGCCAGCAGCCCCCGCGGAGATACGCAGTATTTT
abundance: few; d_gene: TRBD2; v_gene: TRBV29-1; j_gene: TRBJ2-3; CDR3aa: CSVGGGTSGDTQYF; CDR3nt: TGCAGCGTTGGGGGAGGGACTAGCGGAGATACGCAGTATTTT
abundance: -; d_gene: -; v_gene: TRBV27; j_gene: TRBJ1-2; CDR3aa: CASSLGGGQTVWGYTF; CDR3nt: TGTGCCAGCAGTTTGGGGGGAGGTCAGACCGTCTGGGGCTACACCTTC
abundance: -; d_gene: TRBD2; v_gene: TRBV5-1; j_gene: TRBJ2-3; CDR3aa: CASSLGLAGQITDTQYF; CDR3nt: TGCGCCAGCAGCTTAGGGCTAGCGGGCCAAATCACAGATACGCAGTATTTT
abundance: few; d_gene: TRBD1; v_gene: TRBV20-1; j_gene: TRBJ1-4; CDR3aa: CSARDNDRGREKLFF; CDR3nt: TGCAGTGCTAGAGATAATGACAGGGGGCGTGAAAAACTGTTTTTT
abundance: few; d_gene: -; v_gene: TRBV20-1; j_gene: TRBJ2-1; CDR3aa: CSARPLGSLWGNEQFF; CDR3nt: TGCAGTGCTAGGCCCCTCGGGAGCCTTTGGGGCAATGAGCAGTTCTTC
abundance: many; d_gene: -; v_gene: TRBV20-1; j_gene: TRBJ1-2; CDR3aa: CSARGGADYGYTF; CDR3nt: TGCAGTGCGAGGGGGGGCGCGGACTATGGCTACACCTTC
abundance: many; d_gene: -; v_gene: TRBV7-9; j_gene: TRBJ2-1; CDR3aa: CASSLEVDFWNEQFF; CDR3nt: TGTGCCAGCAGCTTAGAAGTAGACTTCTGGAATGAGCAGTTCTTC
abundance: many; d_gene: -; v_gene: TRBV4-3; j_gene: TRBJ1-1; CDR3aa: CASSSAPEGSEAFF; CDR3nt: TGCGCCAGCAGCTCCGCGCCGGAAGGCTCTGAAGCTTTCTTT